Described below is a single TCR beta chain sequence and its context. Clones were read by immunoSEQ multiplex PCR, and TCRdb kept only the in-frame ones, dropping some. There are some 89,000 clones in the sample; roughly nine tenths occur only once, and under 4% lies in the top ten. The sample comes from a study of T cell responses to AZD1222 COVID-19 vaccine. The CDR3 has 13 residues. Trimming cost V 0 bases and J 8 bases, with 13 bases left between them. Germline lookup yields CDR1 GTSNPN and CDR2 SVGIG (reference sequence). The V and J genes are TRBV30 and TRBJ1-2, with unresolved D. The origin of this receptor is an adult in good health. The input for sequencing was peripheral blood, taken on day 0 of AZD1222 vaccination. The CDR3 coding sequence is TGTGCCTGGAGTGTACACAGTCTCGAGGGCTACACCTTC. As protein: CAWSVHSLEGYTF.